The table lists the clone carrying this T cell receptor beta chain with many counts. Its antigen is currently unknown. This sample is part of a study of cytomegalovirus exposure and HLA in healthy donors. Study-level information: The study placed less than 90% of its roughly 430 genotyped donors in the Caucasian-associated ancestry cluster. Study-level findings and limits: Several of the most significant clusters appeared, in a later analysis, to be linked to common viral pathogens. An observed cluster of highly shared sequence variants was recorded as a likely sequencing artifact.

V shed 5 bases and J 3 bases; nucleotides not matched to a gene: 3. The CDR3 contains 13 residues. The germline V gene encodes CDR1 SGHAT and CDR2 FQDESV (reference sequence). The PCR made use of 60 Vbeta and 13 Jbeta primers. Original data processing: A follow-up analysis tallied around 80 million unique TCR beta chains, roughly 11 million shared. Profiling relied on immunoSEQ multiplex PCR, and the TCRdb table lists in-frame clones only, not all of them. V and J calls and clone size are copied from that table; D and trimming were computed from the DNA. The sample has about 190,000 clones, under 80% seen once; the top ten hold approximately 4.8%.

This clonotype was sampled from a young man in good health and CMV-seropositive. The chain has TRBV11-1 and TRBJ1-2; 7 bases line up with TRBD1. Sequencing was carried out using PBMCs. CDR3 nucleotides: TGTGCCAGCAGCAAAGACAGGGACTATGGCTACACCTTC. It translates to CASSKDRDYGYTF. The variable domain in full, completed from reference TRBV11-1 and TRBJ1-2, reads EAEVAQSPRYKITEKSQAVAFWCDPISGHATLYWYRQILGQGPELLVQFQDESVVDDSQLPKDRFSAERLKGVDSTLKIQPAELGDSAMYLCASSKDRDYGYTFGSGTRLTVV.